This T cell receptor beta chain stems from a study of blood T cell repertoires in COVID-19. Study processing details: Amplification of reference gene primers was used by the study to estimate nucleated cell counts. The protocol was immunoSEQ multiplex PCR, while the TCRdb copy is restricted to in-frame clones and leaves out a portion. D and trimming were read from the DNA, whereas the V and J calls and clone size are those reported in that table. The sample has about 350,000 clones; 89% are singletons. Specimen: peripheral blood. This receptor was taken from an older woman with COVID-19, enrolled during active disease.

CDR3 DNA sequence: TGTGCAGCGGACAGGGAACCGTTTTCTGGAAACACCATATATTTT. Amino acids: CAADREPFSGNTIYF. The rearrangement uses TRBV6-5 and TRBJ1-3; TRBD1 matches 8 bases. The CDR3 covers 15 residues. In germline, CDR1 is MNHEY, CDR2 SVGAGI.